This T cell receptor beta chain originates from a study of T-cell memory formation after mild COVID-19. TCRdb redid the calling of the 5' RACE reads with MiXCR, one entry per CDR3 protein. The repertoire includes tens of thousands of distinct CDR3 sequences, about 15% of them detected once, and roughly 1.3% sits in the top ten. The germline V gene has CDR1 SGHVS and CDR2 FNYEAQ. The length of the CDR3 is 17 residues. With 5 bases clipped from V and 5 bases from J, the junction kept 17 bases outside the gene matches. J is TRBJ1-1 and V is TRBV7-6, with 7 nucleotides matching TRBD1. Sequenced input: PBMCs or a T cell subset sorted from them (not recorded which). The TCR comes from an adult who had mild COVID-19 (a few samples of this study predate the infection). Cell type and time point are not known. The CDR3 nucleotides read TGTGCCAGCAGCAAGGCGGGGGACAGATTCAAGGGAACTGAAGCTTTCTTT. Translating it yields CASSKAGDRFKGTEAFF. Complete variable domain (other parts from reference TRBV7-6 and TRBJ1-1): GAGVSQSPRYKVTKRGQDVALRCDPISGHVSLYWYRQALGQGPEFLTYFNYEAQQDKSGLPNDRFSAERPEGSISTLTIQRTEQRDSAMYRCASSKAGDRFKGTEAFFGQGTRLTVV.